This TCR beta chain was retrieved from a study of identical twins. One entry per CDR3 protein results from TCRdb running MiXCR on the 5' RACE reads. The sample carries approximately 500,000 distinct CDR3 sequences, approximately 24% recorded once. V shed 0 bases and J shed 6 bases, with 16 bases lying between them. CDR3 size: 16 residues. Germline CDR1 reads SGHRS; CDR2 reads YFSETQ. This sample was shared with a second study, whose subject was T cells expressing NK-cell markers.

This clonotype was sampled from a woman aged 18-30 years in good health. This chain uses TRBV5-1 with TRBJ2-1, with D perhaps TRBD1 (6 bases). Sequenced input: CD4+ T cells sorted from blood. The CDR3 protein is CASSLEGGGPLNEQFF. The CDR3 DNA follows: TGCGCCAGCAGCTTGGAAGGGGGTGGTCCCCTCAATGAGCAGTTCTTC.